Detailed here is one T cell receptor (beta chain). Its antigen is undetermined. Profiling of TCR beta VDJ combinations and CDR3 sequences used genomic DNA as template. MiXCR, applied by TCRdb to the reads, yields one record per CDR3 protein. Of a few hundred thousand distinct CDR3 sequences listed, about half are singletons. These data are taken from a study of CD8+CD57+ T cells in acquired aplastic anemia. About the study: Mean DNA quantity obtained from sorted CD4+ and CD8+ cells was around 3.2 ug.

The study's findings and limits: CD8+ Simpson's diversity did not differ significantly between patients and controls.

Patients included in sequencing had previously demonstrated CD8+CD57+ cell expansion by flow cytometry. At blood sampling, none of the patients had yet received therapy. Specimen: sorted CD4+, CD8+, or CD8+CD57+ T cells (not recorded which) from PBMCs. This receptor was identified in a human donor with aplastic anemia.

CDR3 nucleotide sequence: TGTGCCAGCAGCGTAGAAGGAGATACGCAGTATTTT. This gives the protein CASSVEGDTQYF. This chain uses TRBV9 with TRBJ2-3; D is unclear. The V and J ends lost 0 bases and 5 bases respectively, with 4 bases between them. The length of the CDR3 is 12 residues. Germline loops: CDR1 SGDLS, CDR2 YYNGEE.